Reported below is one TCR beta chain. No antigen is known for it. This CDR3 is also generated by other DNA sequences in the sample. The source of the sample is a study of metastatic and nonmetastatic thyroid tumors. The wider study: The comparison covered peripheral blood and tumor or nodule tissue in malignant and benign thyroid patients. General study points: The study reportedly found significantly higher TCR beta diversity in malignant thyroid tumors than benign nodules, in blood and tumor.

As handled by the study authors: Building a distant-metastasis classifier for papillary thyroid cancer drew on CDR3 differences across clinicopathological groups. TCRdb reassembled clones from the PCR reads with MiXCR. These V and J calls derive from TCRdb rather than the authors' analysis. The sample holds 53,000 or so clones, about 20% seen once. Germline CDR1 SGHTA, CDR2 FQGTGA. Trimming removed 3 bases from V and 11 bases from J; junction bases left unmatched: 12. The CDR3 runs 15 residues. No patient received treatment before thyroid surgery. This TCR derives from a female donor with papillary thyroid cancer or a benign thyroid nodule (not recorded which). Some clones in this sample may be carry-over from other donors' samples. The genes are TRBV7-3 and TRBJ2-2; 7 nucleotides line up with TRBD1. Sequencing was performed on blood. The CDR3 loop reads CASSFGQVNTGELFF. CDR3 in DNA: TGTGCCAGCAGCTTTGGACAGGTGAACACAGGAGAGCTGTTTTTT.